The TCR beta chain described here comes from a study of metastatic and nonmetastatic thyroid tumors. Across the study: Malignant thyroid and benign thyroid patients provided blood and tumor or nodule tissue whose repertoires were compared.

Patients were all untreated before their thyroid surgery. This clone ranks as medium-sized (0.01 to 0.1%). Its antigen is as yet unknown. Study observations and caveats: It was reportedly found that TCR beta diversity was significantly higher in malignant thyroid tumors than in benign nodules, a difference seen in both blood and tumor samples.

Source study methods: Building a distant-metastasis classifier for papillary thyroid cancer drew on CDR3 differences across clinicopathological groups. Through MiXCR, TCRdb re-clonotyped the PCR reads. The V and J calls come from TCRdb's annotation, not from the publication. The profile shows roughly 24,000 clones, under 25% of them singletons. The CDR3 runs 16 residues. Between the trimmed V and J ends, which lost 5 bases and 2 bases, there was a span of 13 bases. In germline, CDR1 is MNHNS, CDR2 SASEGT. The receptor was isolated from a male donor with papillary thyroid cancer or a benign thyroid nodule (not recorded which). Some clones in this sample may be carry-over from other donors' samples. Sequenced input: blood. This chain uses TRBV6-1 with TRBJ1-6; TRBD1 might be the D (6 bases). CDR3 DNA: TGTGCCAGCAGTTTAGGGGGGGACCCCTATAATTCACCCCTCCACTTT. Translating it yields CASSLGGDPYNSPLHF.